The 7 T cell receptor beta chains below were found in one sample sequenced in a study of T cell repertoires in cytomegalovirus infection. TCRdb recomputed calls from the reads with MiXCR, one row per CDR3 protein. The top ten hold roughly an eighth of the sample, which has some 800,000 distinct CDR3 sequences, less than 35% seen once. For these TCRs, the target antigens are not known. The sample here was cultured CD8+ T cells from PBMCs, taken from culture after CMV antigen stimulation. These receptors all stem from a human donor in good health (CMV status not recorded). Some clones in this sample may be carry-over from other donors' samples.

Many counts were recorded for this clonotype. V usage is TRBV7-9 and J usage is TRBJ2-7, with TRBD1 matching 9 bases. V gave up 5 bases and J gave up 3 bases; unmatched junction bases: 17. There are 18 residues in the CDR3. In germline, CDR1 is SEHNR, CDR2 FQNEAQ (reference sequence). The CDR3 nucleotides read TGTGCCAGCAGCCCCACCGGGACAGGGACGACCCACCGCTACGAGCAGTACGTC. Residues: CASSPTGTGTTHRYEQYV.

The V call is TRBV3-1, the J call TRBJ2-3; 12 nucleotides match TRBD1. This CDR3 has 19 residues. CDR1 LGHDT and CDR2 YNNKEL come from the germline V gene (reference sequence). The V and J ends lost 4 bases and 2 bases, in that order; junction bases with no gene match: 13. The CDR3 protein is CASSPTPGQGAWITDTQYF. CDR3 in DNA: TGTGCCAGCAGCCCCACCCCGGGACAGGGGGCGTGGATCACAGATACGCAGTATTTT.

The gene calls are TRBV7-9 and TRBJ1-4, with TRBD1 matching over 8 bases. The V gene's germline CDR1 is SEHNR and CDR2 FQNEAQ (reference sequence). The CDR3 loop spans 14 amino acids. V was pared by 4 bases and J by 8 bases, with 6 bases of the junction left unmatched. DNA for the CDR3: TGTGCCAGCAGCTACACAGGGGGGGTGGAAAAACTGTTTTTT. Translation: CASSYTGGVEKLFF.

As DNA, the CDR3 is TGTGCCAGCAGTTATCTGGACATCCAAGAGACCCAGTACTTC. Encoded protein: CASSYLDIQETQYF. The chain has TRBV6-8 and TRBJ2-5; TRBD1 is a possible D gene (5 bases). The CDR3 runs 14 residues. V was pared by 3 bases and J by 1 base, with 9 bases between. Germline values: CDR1 MNHGY, CDR2 SAAAGT.

The gene calls are TRBV24-1 and TRBJ2-5; the D is unclear. The CDR3 is 12 amino acids. Trimming shortened V by 1 base and J by 5 bases, and 4 bases separated the two germline ends. Germline assignment: CDR1 KGHDR and CDR2 SFDVKD. DNA for the CDR3: TGTGCCACCAGTGATTTATGGGAGACCCAGTACTTC. Its protein product is CATSDLWETQYF.

The chain carries TRBV5-6 and TRBJ2-1, with D possibly being TRBD1 or TRBD2 (5 bases each). The V end was cut by 0 bases, the J end by 4 bases, with 17 bases between. The CDR3 has 17 residues. Germline V gene sequence: CDR1 SGHDT, CDR2 YYEEEE. CDR3 sequence reads: CASSLGDGPPPYNEQFF. CDR3 sequence (DNA): TGTGCCAGCAGCTTGGGGGACGGTCCCCCACCTTACAATGAGCAGTTCTTC.

As for this clonotype: A much larger clone lies one base from this, so it may be a read error. As DNA, the CDR3 is TGTGTCAGCAGCTTGTGGTCAGTCACAGATACGCAGTATTTT. It yields the protein CVSSLWSVTDTQYF. This sequence joins TRBV7-2 and TRBJ2-3; D unclear. The CDR3 sequence is 14 residues long. CDR1 and CDR2 (germline): SGHTA, FQGNSA.